This T cell receptor beta chain was identified during a study of radiation and T cells in renal cell carcinoma. Study summary: Nephrectomy followed 15 Gy stereotactic body radiation by 4 weeks.

Profiled with immunoSEQ multiplex PCR; TCRdb holds only in-frame clones, not every one. The sample lists about 130,000 clones, about 81% seen once, with under 6.5% in the top ten. Study-wide results and limits: Top tumor clonotypes rose in blood 2 weeks post-radiation, then contracted. Pretreatment tumor biopsies were lacking, so baseline clonotypes are unknown.

A note on this clone: Its antigen is not identified.

This CDR3 is 14 amino acids long. V shed 3 bases, J shed 8 bases, and the junction held 6 bases outside the gene matches. Germline CDR1 reads LNHDA; CDR2 reads SQIVND (reference sequence). As for time point: blood 2 weeks post-SBRT. The treatment denotes: 15 Gy SBRT to primary tumor, nephrectomy 4 weeks later. This renal cell carcinoma was of the clear cell type. The sample here was blood, taken from a patient whose treatment included radiotherapy and nephrectomy. This TCR derives from a man aged 50 to 60 with renal cell carcinoma. The gene calls are TRBV19 and TRBJ2-1; TRBD2 matches 8 bases. The CDR3 DNA follows: TGTGCCAGTAGTATGGACACCGGGGGGGATGAGCAGTTCTTC. It yields the protein CASSMDTGGDEQFF.